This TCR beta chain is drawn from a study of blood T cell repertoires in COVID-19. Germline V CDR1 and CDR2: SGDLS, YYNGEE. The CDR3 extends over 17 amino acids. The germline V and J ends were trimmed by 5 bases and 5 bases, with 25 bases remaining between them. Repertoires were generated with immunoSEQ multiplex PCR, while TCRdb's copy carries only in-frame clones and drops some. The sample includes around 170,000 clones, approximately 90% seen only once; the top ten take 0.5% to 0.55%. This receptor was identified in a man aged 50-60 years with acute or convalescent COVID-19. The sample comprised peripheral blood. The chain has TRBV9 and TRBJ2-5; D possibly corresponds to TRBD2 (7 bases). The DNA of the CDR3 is TGTGCCAGCAGTGGGGGCGCATATGCGGGAGACGGTGAGACCCAGTACTTC. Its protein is CASSGGAYAGDGETQYF.